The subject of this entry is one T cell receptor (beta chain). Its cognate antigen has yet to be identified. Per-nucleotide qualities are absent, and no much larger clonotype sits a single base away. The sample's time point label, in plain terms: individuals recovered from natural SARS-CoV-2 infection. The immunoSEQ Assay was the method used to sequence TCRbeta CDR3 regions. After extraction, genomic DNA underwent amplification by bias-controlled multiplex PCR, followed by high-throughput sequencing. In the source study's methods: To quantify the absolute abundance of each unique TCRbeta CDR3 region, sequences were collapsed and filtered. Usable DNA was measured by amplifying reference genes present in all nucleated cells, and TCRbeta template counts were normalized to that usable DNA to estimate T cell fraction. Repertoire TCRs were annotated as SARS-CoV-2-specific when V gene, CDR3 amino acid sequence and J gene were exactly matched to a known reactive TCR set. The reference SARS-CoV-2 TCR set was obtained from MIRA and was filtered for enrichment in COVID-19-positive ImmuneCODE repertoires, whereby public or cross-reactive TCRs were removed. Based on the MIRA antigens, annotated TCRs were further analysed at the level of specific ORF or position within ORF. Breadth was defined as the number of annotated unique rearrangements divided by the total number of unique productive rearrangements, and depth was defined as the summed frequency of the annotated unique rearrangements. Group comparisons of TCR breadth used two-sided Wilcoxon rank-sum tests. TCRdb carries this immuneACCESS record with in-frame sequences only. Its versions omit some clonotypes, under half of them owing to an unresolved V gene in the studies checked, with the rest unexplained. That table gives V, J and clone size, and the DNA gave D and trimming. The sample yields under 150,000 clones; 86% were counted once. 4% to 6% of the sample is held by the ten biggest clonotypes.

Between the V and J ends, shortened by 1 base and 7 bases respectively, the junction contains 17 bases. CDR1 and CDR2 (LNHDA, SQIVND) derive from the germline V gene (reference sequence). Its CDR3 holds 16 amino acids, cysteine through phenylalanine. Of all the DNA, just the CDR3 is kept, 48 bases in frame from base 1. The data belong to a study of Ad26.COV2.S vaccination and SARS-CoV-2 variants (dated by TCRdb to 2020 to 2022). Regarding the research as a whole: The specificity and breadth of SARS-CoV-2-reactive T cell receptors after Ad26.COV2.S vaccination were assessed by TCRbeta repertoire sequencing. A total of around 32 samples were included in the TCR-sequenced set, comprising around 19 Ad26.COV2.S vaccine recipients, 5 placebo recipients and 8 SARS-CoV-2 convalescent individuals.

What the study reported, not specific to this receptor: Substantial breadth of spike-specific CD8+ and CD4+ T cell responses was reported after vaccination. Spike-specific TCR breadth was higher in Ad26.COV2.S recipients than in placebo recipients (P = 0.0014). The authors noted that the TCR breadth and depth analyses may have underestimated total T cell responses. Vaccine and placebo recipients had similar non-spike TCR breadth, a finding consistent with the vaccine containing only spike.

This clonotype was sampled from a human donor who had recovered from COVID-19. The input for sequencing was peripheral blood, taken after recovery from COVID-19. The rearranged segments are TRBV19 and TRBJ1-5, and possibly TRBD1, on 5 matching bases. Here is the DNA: TGTGCCAGTAGTATAGCGGGTGTTATGAGGGGACAGCCCCAGCATTTT. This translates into CASSIAGVMRGQPQHF.